One and the same sample provided the 17 T cell receptor beta chains below, sequenced in a study of T cell repertoires in cytomegalovirus infection. TCRdb redid the calling of the reads with MiXCR, one entry per CDR3 protein. Of around 710,000 distinct CDR3 sequences detected, roughly 29% appear once; the ten largest clones hold about an eighth. Their antigens remain unidentified. The sample here was cultured CD8+ T cells from PBMCs, taken from culture after CMV antigen stimulation. Receptors originate from a human donor in good health (CMV status not recorded). Some clones in this sample may be carry-over from other donors' samples.

The rearrangement links TRBV19 to TRBJ2-1; D is possibly TRBD2 (6 bases). CDR1 and CDR2 (germline): LNHDA, SQIVND (reference sequence). V was clipped by 1 base and J by 7 bases, with 14 bases between them. CDR3 size: 15 residues. In DNA, the CDR3 is TGTGCCAGTAGTATAGCAGTACGGGGGATTAATGAGCAGTTCTTC. This gives the protein CASSIAVRGINEQFF.

The chain is built from TRBV29-1 and TRBJ1-2, with 8 bases identical to TRBD1. Germline V CDR1 and CDR2: SQVTM, ANQGSEA. The CDR3 length is 15 residues. V dropped 7 bases and J dropped 6; count of bases not matched to a gene: 16. The CDR3 DNA sequence: TGCAGCGCCTACTCTAGGACAGGGAGAATAAATGGCTACACCTTC. Translation: CSAYSRTGRINGYTF.

The V call is TRBV10-2, the J call TRBJ1-1; maybe TRBD1 (5 bases). The CDR3 spans 13 residues. V lost 2 bases to trimming and J lost 10 bases, with 14 bases between them. CDR1 and CDR2 (germline): WSHSY, SAAADI. CDR3 bases: TGCGCCAGCAGTGAGCCCTGGGACGGCGGAGCTTTCTTT. It yields the protein CASSEPWDGGAFF.

The chain combines TRBV4-3 with TRBJ2-2; D remains ambiguous. Per germline, CDR1 LGHNA and CDR2 YSLEER. Between the trimmed V and J ends, which lost 4 bases and 5 bases, there was a span of 8 bases. The CDR3 sequence is 13 residues long. CDR3 sequence: CASSPPRTGELFF. CDR3 bases: TGCGCCAGCAGCCCCCCAAGGACCGGGGAGCTGTTTTTT.

V and J are TRBV7-6 and TRBJ2-1; D uncertain. Trimming stripped 1 base from V and 0 bases from J, with 10 bases between. The CDR3 is 16 residues long. Germline V gene sequence: CDR1 SGHVS, CDR2 FNYEAQ. The CDR3 sequence is CASSLVVVGSYNEQFF. DNA of the CDR3: TGTGCCAGCAGCTTAGTTGTAGTTGGCTCCTACAATGAGCAGTTCTTC.

The CDR3 reads CASSTTGTGVFEQYF. The CDR3 nucleotides are TGTGCCAGCAGTACGACCGGGACAGGGGTGTTCGAGCAGTACTTC. The chain has TRBV7-6 and TRBJ2-7; 10 bases align to TRBD1. Per germline, CDR1 SGHVS and CDR2 FNYEAQ. Germline trimming cut 6 bases from V and 6 bases from J; bases unmatched to any gene: 11. There are 15 residues in the CDR3.

The J gene is TRBJ1-1, the V gene TRBV6-2 or TRBV6-3; D is perhaps TRBD1 (6 bases). V dropped 2 bases and J dropped 3 bases, with 13 bases sitting between them. Germline assignment: CDR1 MNHEY and CDR2 SVGEGT. The CDR3 runs 15 residues. The CDR3, as DNA: TGTGCCAGCAGTTACGGCAACAGGGTCGACACTGAAGCTTTCTTT. Translating it yields CASSYGNRVDTEAFF.

The chain combines TRBV27 with TRBJ2-5, with TRBD1 as a possible D gene (6 bases). This CDR3 region has 16 residues. Trimming removed 8 bases from V and 2 bases from J, with 21 bases in between. Germline loops: CDR1 MNHEY, CDR2 SMNVEV (reference sequence). Here the CDR3 DNA reads TGTGCCAGCTCGACAGGAGGTTCCTATGGGCAAGAGACCCAGTACTTC. It is translated as CASSTGGSYGQETQYF.

This chain uses TRBV7-9 with TRBJ1-1, with no clear D. V lost 6 bases, J lost 0 bases, and 8 bases lay in between. Germline lookup yields CDR1 SEHNR and CDR2 FQNEAQ (reference sequence). The CDR3 spans 13 residues. The CDR3 DNA reads as TGTGCCAGCAGTCCTCAGATGAACACTGAAGCTTTCTTT. Amino acids: CASSPQMNTEAFF.

This clonotype turned up a few times. This sequence joins TRBV6-2 or TRBV6-3 and TRBJ2-7, with 9 bases aligning to TRBD2. In germline, CDR1 is MNHEY, CDR2 SVGEGT. The CDR3 totals 16 residues. J lost 2 bases, V lost 5 bases, and 10 bases had no gene match. CDR3 DNA sequence: TGTGCCAGCAGTCCAGAGATTAGCGGGGGTGCCTACGAGCAGTACGTC. Its translation is CASSPEISGGAYEQYV.

The CDR3 loop is CASSSEGQVGQPQHF. The CDR3 DNA reads TGTGCCAGCAGCAGCGAAGGACAGGTCGGTCAGCCCCAGCATTTT. The chain combines TRBV7-9 with TRBJ1-5; 7 nucleotides align to TRBD1. The CDR3 has 15 residues. Looked up from germline, CDR1 is SEHNR and CDR2 is FQNEAQ (reference sequence). V trimming: 5 bases; J trimming: 6 bases; junction bases outside the gene matches: 10.

A single count supports this clonotype. A much larger clone is a single base away; this may be a read error. This chain joins TRBV5-6 and TRBJ2-7, with D possibly matching TRBD1 (6 bases). Trimming left V 2 bases short and J 2 bases short, with 14 bases between. CDR1 is SGHDT and CDR2 is YYEEEE in the germline V gene. The CDR3 runs 15 residues. The CDR3 reads CASSFGSEGAYEQYF. The DNA of the CDR3 is TGTGCCAGCAGCTTTGGGAGCGAGGGGGCCTACGAGCAGTACTTC.

The rearrangement joins TRBV4-2 to TRBJ2-7; D ambiguous. Germline V gene data show CDR1 as LGHNA and CDR2 as YNFKEQ. The CDR3 covers 13 residues. The V and J ends lost 3 bases and 6 bases respectively, with 12 bases between them. The CDR3 region has the DNA TGTGCCAGCAGCCATCTTGAGGTTCGCGAGCAGTACTTC. Its protein is CASSHLEVREQYF.

This clonotype has a handful of counts. An end of the junction differs from the germline gene, which may be a read error. This chain's CDR3 is CASSLVLARQETQYF. DNA for the CDR3: TGTGCTAGCAGCTTAGTCCTAGCCAGACAAGAGACCCAGTACTTC. The chain links TRBV7-7 to TRBJ2-5; a possible D gene is TRBD2 (5 bases). The CDR3 has 15 residues. Germline V gives CDR1 SSHAT, CDR2 FNYEAQ (reference sequence).

This clonotype was counted a few times. This chain links TRBV2 with TRBJ2-5; weak D call: TRBD1 (6 bases). Germline V lookup: CDR1 SNHLY, CDR2 FYNNEI. The CDR3 runs to 14 residues. Trimming shortened V by 4 bases and J by 2 bases, and 11 bases separated the two germline ends. CDR3 coding DNA: TGTGCCAGCAGTGGGTGGACAGAGCAAGAGACCCAGTACTTC. It is translated as CASSGWTEQETQYF.

This clonotype was counted a few times. This sequence joins TRBV4-2 and TRBJ1-2; 7 nucleotides match TRBD1. From germline, CDR1 is LGHNA and CDR2 YNFKEQ. The CDR3 length is 18 residues. V was clipped by 4 bases and J by 1 base; unmatched bases: 15. The CDR3 loop reads CASSPHDRDARFNYGYTF. CDR3 DNA: TGTGCCAGCAGCCCTCATGACAGGGATGCACGCTTTAACTATGGCTACACCTTC.

This clonotype occurred a few times. V is TRBV24-1 and J is TRBJ2-1; 11 nucleotides line up with TRBD1. The CDR3 totals 15 residues. V was pared by 7 bases and J by 8 bases, with 9 bases of the junction left unmatched. Germline CDR1 KGHDR, CDR2 SFDVKD. CDR3 residues: CATSLWDRGSYEQFF. The CDR3 DNA is TGTGCCACCAGCCTCTGGGACAGGGGGAGCTATGAGCAGTTCTTC.